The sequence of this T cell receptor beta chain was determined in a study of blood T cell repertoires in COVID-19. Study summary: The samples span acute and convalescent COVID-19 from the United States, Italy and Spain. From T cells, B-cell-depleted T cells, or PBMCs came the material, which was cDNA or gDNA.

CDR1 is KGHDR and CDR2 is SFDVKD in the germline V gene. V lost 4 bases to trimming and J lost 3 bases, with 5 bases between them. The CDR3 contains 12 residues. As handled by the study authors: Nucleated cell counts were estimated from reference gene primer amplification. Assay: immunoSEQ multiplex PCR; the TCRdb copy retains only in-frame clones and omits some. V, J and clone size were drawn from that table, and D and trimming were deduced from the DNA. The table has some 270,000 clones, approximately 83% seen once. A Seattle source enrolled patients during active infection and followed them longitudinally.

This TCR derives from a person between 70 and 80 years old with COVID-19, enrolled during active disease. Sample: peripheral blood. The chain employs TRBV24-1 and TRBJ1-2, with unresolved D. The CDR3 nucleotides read TGTGCCACCAGTGACACTTACTATGGCTACACCTTC. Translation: CATSDTYYGYTF.